This entry describes one T cell receptor (beta chain). Its antigen remains unidentified. Unrecorded immune exposures were likely, despite nominal health at sampling. This specimen belongs to a study of cytomegalovirus exposure and HLA in healthy donors. Study results and limitations: The classifier was said to identify cytomegalovirus status with high specificity and sensitivity. Only CMV serostatus was available as immune exposure information. A further, later analysis showed that HLA-associated TCR beta chains (compared with equally common others) were more clonally expanded.

Trimming took 3 bases from V and 3 from J, leaving 12 bases between them. CDR1 is KGHSH and CDR2 is LQKENI in the germline V gene. The length of the CDR3 is 14 residues. The PCR was carried out with 60 Vbeta primers and 13 Jbeta primers. The assay was immunoSEQ multiplex PCR, and TCRdb's table has in-frame clones only and misses some. The sample yields about 200,000 clones, 80% to 90% seen once. The V and J genes are TRBV18 and TRBJ2-7; maybe TRBD1 (5 bases). The origin of this receptor is a man in his thirties or forties in good health and CMV-seronegative. Sequenced input: PBMCs. CDR3 sequence (DNA): TGTGCCAGCTCACCGGGGCAGGTCAACTACGAGCAGTACTTC. Protein: CASSPGQVNYEQYF.